Listed below are T cell receptor beta chains from one sample, sequenced in a study of blood T cells in healthy people across ages. Via MiXCR, TCRdb re-called the 5' RACE reads, giving one row per CDR3 protein. The data contain around 1,500,000 distinct CDR3 sequences, 40% to 50% of them seen just once; the ten biggest clones take up approximately 7.9%. The sample consisted of blood. These receptors were taken from a woman under 30 in good health. CDR3s include the opening cysteine and the closing phenylalanine or tryptophan. D genes are given only for firm matches. Size values are once, few and many counts, or a class for expanded clones, and some rows have none.

V	J	D	size	DNA	CDR3
TRBV10-3	TRBJ1-2	NA	NA	TGTGCCATCAGTGAGGGACACGACGAGGGCTACACCTTC	CAISEGHDEGYTF
TRBV4-1	TRBJ2-7	NA	NA	TGCGCCAGCAGCCAAGATTTTGGAGCACGCGAGCAGTACTTC	CASSQDFGAREQYF
TRBV6-1	TRBJ2-2	NA	NA	TGTGCCAGCAGCGGCTCCCCAAACACCGGGGAGCTGTTTTTT	CASSGSPNTGELFF
TRBV19	TRBJ2-3	NA	NA	TGTGCCAGTATATCACACCCAGCGGGTACGCGGTATTTT	CASISHPAGTRYF
TRBV6-1	TRBJ2-5	TRBD2	NA	TGTGCCAGCGTCGCTCTAGCGGGGCTATGGGAGACCCAGTACTTC	CASVALAGLWETQYF
TRBV11-3	TRBJ2-2	TRBD2	NA	TGTGCCAGCAGCTTAGATGTTGCGGGAGGGCCGGGCACCGGGGAGCTGTTTTTT	CASSLDVAGGPGTGELFF
TRBV20-1	TRBJ2-3	TRBD2	few	TGCAGTGCTCATGGACTAGACAAAGATACGCAGTATTTT	CSAHGLDKDTQYF
TRBV4-1	TRBJ2-1	NA	many	TGCGCCAGCAGCCAAGCGGGGGCGATCTACAATGAGCAGTTCTTC	CASSQAGAIYNEQFF
TRBV12-3/TRBV12-4	TRBJ2-7	NA	few	TGTGCCAGCAGTTTAGGGGACCCCCCCGCAAGGCAGTACTTC	CASSLGDPPARQYF
TRBV20-1	TRBJ1-2	NA	few	TGCAGTGCTAGAGCGCCCGGCGGCCCCTTAGGCTACACCTTC	CSARAPGGPLGYTF
TRBV12-3/TRBV12-4	TRBJ2-7	NA	NA	TGTGCCAGCAGCCGGTCCCGGGACAATTACAATGAGCAGTACTTC	CASSRSRDNYNEQYF
TRBV28	TRBJ2-1	TRBD2	few	TGTGCCAGCAGCCTTAGCGGGAGGGCGAGTGAGCAGTTCTTC	CASSLSGRASEQFF
TRBV7-8	TRBJ1-1	NA	many	TGTGCCAGCAGCGTAGGCCCAGGGTCCACTGAAGCTTTCTTT	CASSVGPGSTEAFF
TRBV10-1	TRBJ2-7	TRBD1	NA	TGCGCCAGCAGAGAAGGGACAGGTTACTCCTACGAGCAGTACTTC	CASREGTGYSYEQYF
TRBV6-1	TRBJ2-4	TRBD1	NA	TGTGCCAGCAGACCGACAGGGGGCGACATTCAGTACTTC	CASRPTGGDIQYF
TRBV12-3/TRBV12-4	TRBJ2-1	TRBD1	few	TGTGCCAGCGGGACAGGGCTACACAATGAGCAGTTCTTC	CASGTGLHNEQFF
TRBV5-5	TRBJ2-7	TRBD1	NA	TGTGCCAGCAGCCGGACAGGGGAGCATGAGCAGTACTTC	CASSRTGEHEQYF
TRBV6-5	TRBJ2-5	NA	NA	TGTGCCAGCAGCCACTCTCTACCCTCTTTCCAAGAGACCCAGTACTTC	CASSHSLPSFQETQYF
TRBV6-6	TRBJ2-7	NA	NA	TGTGCCAGCAGTTACTCGACACCGCGACTCGTCTACGAGCAGTACTTC	CASSYSTPRLVYEQYF
TRBV6-5	TRBJ2-5	TRBD2	NA	TGTGCCAGCACGCCTAGCGGGTACAATAAGCAGTACTTC	CASTPSGYNKQYF
TRBV10-3	TRBJ1-5	NA	few	TGTGCCATCAGTGAGTCGAATCCGGAAAATCAGCCCCAGCATTTT	CAISESNPENQPQHF
TRBV5-1	TRBJ2-5	NA	once	TGCGCCAGCAGCTCCGGACCCACAGGCGCCTTCCAAGAGACCCAGTACTTC	CASSSGPTGAFQETQYF
TRBV5-1	TRBJ2-1	TRBD2	many	TGCGCCAGCAGCTTGGCCCGGGGGGGCCTTTACAATGAGCAGTTCTTC	CASSLARGGLYNEQFF
TRBV5-6	TRBJ1-1	NA	few	TGTGCCAGCAGCTTGGGACAGCTCCTGAACACTGAAGCTTTCTTT	CASSLGQLLNTEAFF
TRBV29-1	TRBJ1-2	NA	NA	TGCAGCGTGAGGTCACGGCCATCTCGGGCCCGAGGAGCTAACTATGGCTACACCTTC	CSVRSRPSRARGANYGYTF
TRBV12-3/TRBV12-4	TRBJ1-1	NA	once	TGTGCCAGCAGTTTCGTCTTTGAGGGACGGCCGAACACTGAAGCTTTCTTT	CASSFVFEGRPNTEAFF
TRBV7-9	TRBJ1-1	NA	NA	TGTGCCAGCAGCCCGGGGTTGGCAGAATCTAGAGCTTTCTTT	CASSPGLAESRAFF
TRBV5-1	TRBJ2-7	TRBD2	NA	TGCGCCAGCAGCTGTAGCGGGTCAACCTACGAGCAGTACTTC	CASSCSGSTYEQYF
TRBV4-1	TRBJ1-6	TRBD1	NA	TGCGCCAGCAGCCAAGTCCGGGACAGGGGGCACCACTTT	CASSQVRDRGHHF
TRBV6-5	TRBJ1-1	NA	NA	TGTGCCAGCAGTTACGGGGACGGAATCACTGAAGCTTTCTTT	CASSYGDGITEAFF
TRBV15	TRBJ2-2	NA	NA	TGTGCCACCAGCAGCAGGAGGGACACCGGGGAGCTGTTTTTT	CATSSRRDTGELFF
TRBV7-9	TRBJ2-5	TRBD2	NA	TGTGCCAGCAGCCTCCGCCTAGCGGGGCATGAGACCCAGTACTTC	CASSLRLAGHETQYF
TRBV7-9	TRBJ2-7	NA	NA	TGTGCCAGCAGCGGGGCAGGGGGGCCACCGTTAGGAAACTACGAGCAGTACTTC	CASSGAGGPPLGNYEQYF
TRBV20-1	TRBJ2-7	NA	few	TGCAGTGCTAGATCCGGGGTAGTAGGCGAGCAGTACTTC	CSARSGVVGEQYF
TRBV6-2/TRBV6-3	TRBJ2-1	NA	NA	TGTGCCAGCAGTGCCCTCCGGGACTTCCACGATGAGCAGTTCTTC	CASSALRDFHDEQFF
TRBV4-1	TRBJ2-1	TRBD2	few	TGCGCCAGCAGCCAAGACAGCGGGAGGAATAATGAGCAGTTCTTC	CASSQDSGRNNEQFF
TRBV4-1	TRBJ2-7	TRBD1	few	TGCGCCAGCAGCCATATGGGGCAGGGGGTTTCCTACGAGCAGTACTTC	CASSHMGQGVSYEQYF
TRBV12-3/TRBV12-4	TRBJ1-1	NA	NA	TGTGCCAGCAGTAATAATCCATACACTGAAGCTTTCTTT	CASSNNPYTEAFF
TRBV6-6	TRBJ2-5	TRBD2	NA	TGTGCCAGCAGTTATGCTAGCGGGGGACCCCAAGAGACCCAGTACTTC	CASSYASGGPQETQYF
TRBV2	TRBJ2-7	TRBD2	few	TGTGCCAGCAGACCCGGGACTAGCGGGCTGTACGAGCAGTACTTC	CASRPGTSGLYEQYF
TRBV18	TRBJ1-1	NA	NA	TGTGCCAGCTCACCACGGGGAGAGGGCGGCACTGAAGCTTTCTTT	CASSPRGEGGTEAFF
TRBV20-1	TRBJ1-2	TRBD1	few	TGCAGTGCTAGAGAGGACAGGGGCAGCTATGGCTACACCTTC	CSAREDRGSYGYTF
TRBV25-1	TRBJ2-6	NA	few	TGTGCCAGCACTACCCACAGAGGGTCCGGGGCCAACGTCCTGACTTTC	CASTTHRGSGANVLTF
TRBV4-2	TRBJ2-1	NA	few	TGTGCCAGCAGCCAAGATGGGGGCGACTCCTACAATGAGCAGTTCTTC	CASSQDGGDSYNEQFF
TRBV23-1	TRBJ2-7	NA	NA	TGCGCCAGCAGTCAAGCGGCGGTGACGTACTTC	CASSQAAVTYF
TRBV2	TRBJ2-2	TRBD1	NA	TGTGCCAGCAGCCTCGACGGACAGGGGGGAGACACCGGGGAGCTGTTTTTT	CASSLDGQGGDTGELFF
TRBV9	TRBJ1-6	TRBD1	NA	TGTGCCAGCAGCCCAGGGGGGGGGACAGATTTTTCACCCCTCCACTTT	CASSPGGGTDFSPLHF
TRBV27	TRBJ2-1	NA	NA	TGTGCCAGCAGTTTCGCCTGGGATGAGCAGTTCTTC	CASSFAWDEQFF
TRBV6-1	TRBJ1-2	NA	few	TGTGCCAGTATAAGGGCCGCAGGGGTCTACTCTAACTATGGCTACACCTTC	CASIRAAGVYSNYGYTF
TRBV3-1	TRBJ2-1	TRBD1	NA	TGTGCCAGCAGCTGGACAGGGGAAAATGAGCAGTTCTTC	CASSWTGENEQFF
TRBV7-3	TRBJ2-7	NA	few	TGTGCCAGCAGCTTAATGGTCAGACGAGTTTCTAGCTCCTACGAGCAGTACTTC	CASSLMVRRVSSSYEQYF